The entry that follows covers one T cell receptor beta chain sequence. Its antigen is not known. This entry comes from a study of T cell responses to AZD1222 COVID-19 vaccine. Overall study: It was second doses at about 4 or about 12 weeks that were pooled. Study-level results: Spike-wide vaccine-associated CD4 TCRs dominated at 160-218 and 743-854. Just a handful of people given AZD1222 tested seropositive at baseline. Clonal diversity may have been underestimated in mostly white British donors.

The germline V and J ends were trimmed by 3 bases and 7 bases, with 3 bases remaining between them. Germline-derived CDR1 and CDR2 are SQVTM and ANQGSEA. The CDR3 loop spans 9 amino acids. Here immunoSEQ multiplex PCR was the method, and the copy in TCRdb shows in-frame clones only, minus some. The top ten hold under 20% of the sample, which has about 150,000 clones, roughly 90% seen once. The TCR comes from an adult in good health. The rearrangement links TRBV29-1 to TRBJ1-2; no clear D gene. The sample consisted of peripheral blood, taken on day 0 of AZD1222 vaccination. The CDR3 DNA reads TGCAGCGTTGATAGTGGCTACACCTTC. Protein: CSVDSGYTF.